This T cell receptor (beta chain) was sequenced in a study of human thymus T cells. Study conclusions and caveats: Thymic and blood repertoires seemed to favor certain V and J genes.

The donor group consisted of healthy Finnish infants who were having corrective surgery for congenital heart defects. An approximately 0.5-1 mL peripheral blood aliquot was taken intraoperatively from four of eight donors. Blood DNA came from all available leukocytes, not a fixed cell number. Notes on this clone: The antigen is not known.

CDR1 is SNHLY and CDR2 is FYNNEI in the germline V gene. V trimming: 3 bases; J trimming: 2 bases; junction bases outside the gene matches: 1. The CDR3 has 16 amino acids. Clones were sequenced by immunoSEQ multiplex PCR, and TCRdb holds only the in-frame ones, with some missing. The sample holds fewer than 55,000 clones, about 93% seen once. The sequenced sample consisted of blood. The gene calls are TRBV2 and TRBJ2-1, with 13 nucleotides matching TRBD2. This receptor was obtained from a boy under two years old with a congenital heart defect but otherwise immunologically healthy. The CDR3 DNA follows: TGTGCCAGCAGTGAGGGACTAGCGGGGACCTACAATGAGCAGTTCTTC. This translates into CASSEGLAGTYNEQFF.